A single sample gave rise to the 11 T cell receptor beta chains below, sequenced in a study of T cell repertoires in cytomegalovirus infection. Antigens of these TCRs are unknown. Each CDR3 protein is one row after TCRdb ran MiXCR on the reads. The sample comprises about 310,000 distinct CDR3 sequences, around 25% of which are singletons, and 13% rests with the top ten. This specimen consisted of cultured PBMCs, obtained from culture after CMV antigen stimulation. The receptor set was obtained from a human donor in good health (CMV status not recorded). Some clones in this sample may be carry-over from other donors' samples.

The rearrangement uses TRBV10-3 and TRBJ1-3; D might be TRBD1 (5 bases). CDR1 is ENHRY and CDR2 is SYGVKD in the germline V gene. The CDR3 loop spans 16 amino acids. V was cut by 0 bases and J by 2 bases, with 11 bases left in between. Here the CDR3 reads CAISESGQTTGNTIYF. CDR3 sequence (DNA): TGTGCCATCAGTGAGTCCGGACAAACTACTGGAAACACCATATATTTT.

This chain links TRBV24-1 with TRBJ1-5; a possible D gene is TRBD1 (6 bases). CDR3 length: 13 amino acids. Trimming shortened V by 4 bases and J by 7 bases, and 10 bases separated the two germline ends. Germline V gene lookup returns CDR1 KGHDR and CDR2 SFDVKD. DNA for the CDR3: TGTGCCACCAGTGACCAGGGGAAGCAGCCCCAGCATTTT. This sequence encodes CATSDQGKQPQHF.

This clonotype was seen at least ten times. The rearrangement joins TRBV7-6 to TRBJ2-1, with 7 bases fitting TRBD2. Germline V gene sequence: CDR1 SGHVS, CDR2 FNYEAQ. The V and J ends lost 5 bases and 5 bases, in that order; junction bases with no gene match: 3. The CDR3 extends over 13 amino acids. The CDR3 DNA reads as TGTGCCAGCAGCCGGGGAGGGGACAATGAGCAGTTCTTC. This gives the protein CASSRGGDNEQFF.

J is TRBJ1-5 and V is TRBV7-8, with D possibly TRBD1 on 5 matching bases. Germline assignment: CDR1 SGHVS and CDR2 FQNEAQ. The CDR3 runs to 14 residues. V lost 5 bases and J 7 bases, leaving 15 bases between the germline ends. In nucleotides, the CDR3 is TGTGCCAGCAGCCCCGGGACGACCAACCAGCCCCAGCATTTT. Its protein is CASSPGTTNQPQHF.

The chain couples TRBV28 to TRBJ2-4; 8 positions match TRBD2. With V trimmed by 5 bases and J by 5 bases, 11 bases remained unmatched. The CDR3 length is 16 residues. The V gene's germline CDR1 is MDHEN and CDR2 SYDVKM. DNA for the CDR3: TGTGCCAGCAGTAGATTAGCGGGGAGGAGGGAAAACATTCAGTACTTC. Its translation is CASSRLAGRRENIQYF.

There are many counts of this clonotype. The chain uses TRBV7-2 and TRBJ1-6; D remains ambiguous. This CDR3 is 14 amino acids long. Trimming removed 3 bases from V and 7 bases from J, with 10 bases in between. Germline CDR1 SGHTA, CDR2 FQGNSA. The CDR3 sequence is CASSFRQQNSPLHF. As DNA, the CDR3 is TGTGCCAGCAGCTTCAGGCAGCAAAATTCACCCCTCCACTTT. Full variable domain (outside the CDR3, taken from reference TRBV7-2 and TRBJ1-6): GAGVSQSPSNKVTEKGKDVELRCDPISGHTALYWYRQSLGQGLEFLIYFQGNSAPDKSGLPSDRFSAERTGGSVSTLTIQRTQQEDSAVYLCASSFRQQNSPLHFGNGTRLTVT.

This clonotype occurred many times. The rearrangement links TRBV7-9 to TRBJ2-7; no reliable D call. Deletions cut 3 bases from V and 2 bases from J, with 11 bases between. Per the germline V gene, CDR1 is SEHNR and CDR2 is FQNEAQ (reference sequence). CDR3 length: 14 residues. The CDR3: CASSLSETTYEQYF. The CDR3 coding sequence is TGTGCCAGCAGCTTGTCGGAAACTACCTACGAGCAGTACTTC. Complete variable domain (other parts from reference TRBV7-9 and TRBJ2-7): DTGVSQNPRHKITKRGQNVTFRCDPISEHNRLYWYRQTLGQGPEFLTYFQNEAQLEKSRLLSDRFSAERPKGSFSTLEIQRTEQGDSAMYLCASSLSETTYEQYFGPGTRLTVT.

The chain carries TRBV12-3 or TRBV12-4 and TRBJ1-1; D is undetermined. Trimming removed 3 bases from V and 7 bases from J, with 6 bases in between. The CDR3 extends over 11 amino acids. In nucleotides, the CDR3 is TGTGCCAGCAGTTTTCGGAGTGAAGCTTTCTTT. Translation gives CASSFRSEAFF.

The CDR3 protein is CASSPSYPGTASGANVLTF. The CDR3 coding sequence is TGTGCCAGCAGCCCTAGCTACCCAGGGACCGCCTCTGGGGCCAACGTCCTGACTTTC. The V gene is TRBV7-2, the J gene TRBJ2-6; possibly TRBD1 or TRBD2 for D (5 bases each). This CDR3 contains 19 residues. Germline-derived CDR1 and CDR2 are SGHTA and FQGNSA. V was cut by 5 bases and J by 0 bases, with 20 bases left in between.

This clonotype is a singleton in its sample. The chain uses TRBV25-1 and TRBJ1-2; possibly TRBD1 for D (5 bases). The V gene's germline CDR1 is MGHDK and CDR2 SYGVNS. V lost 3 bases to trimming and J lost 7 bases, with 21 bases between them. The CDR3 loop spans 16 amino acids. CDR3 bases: TGTGCCAGCAGTGAGGGCAGGGCTTTTTCGGGAGGTGGCTACACCTTC. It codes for CASSEGRAFSGGGYTF.

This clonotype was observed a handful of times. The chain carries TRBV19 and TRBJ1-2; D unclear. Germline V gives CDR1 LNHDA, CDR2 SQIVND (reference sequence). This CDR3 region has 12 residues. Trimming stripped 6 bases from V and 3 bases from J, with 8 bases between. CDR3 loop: CASSQNYYGYTF. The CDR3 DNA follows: TGTGCCAGTAGCCAGAATTACTATGGCTACACCTTC.